Listed below are T cell receptor beta chains from one sample, sequenced in a study of blood T cell repertoires in COVID-19. Data came from immunoSEQ multiplex PCR; TCRdb stores just in-frame clones and leaves some out. Of about 480,000 clones listed, 88% were seen once; the top ten hold 1.5% to 2%. The sequenced sample was PBMCs or T cells enriched from blood (not recorded which). These receptor sequences come from a woman aged 40 to 50 who had recovered from COVID-19. CDR3s include the opening cysteine and the closing phenylalanine or tryptophan. The D gene is left open where the match is weak. Where a row states a size, it is once, few, many or the class of an expanded clone; other rows omit it.

V: TRBV21-1
D: -
size: -
J: TRBJ2-1
DNA: TGTGCCAGCAGCGCCCGGAACGGGAGGGCCTACAATGAGCAGTTCTTC
CDR3: CASSARNGRAYNEQFF

V: TRBV13
D: -
size: -
J: TRBJ1-6
DNA: TGTGCCAGCAGCCTATTGTTCAATTCACCCCTCCACTTT
CDR3: CASSLLFNSPLHF

V: TRBV6-1
D: -
size: -
J: TRBJ2-3
DNA: TGTGCCAGCAGTGAAATCACAGCCACAGATACGCAGTATTTT
CDR3: CASSEITATDTQYF

V: TRBV7-2
D: TRBD1
size: once
J: TRBJ1-2
DNA: TGTGCCAGCAGCTTAGCGTTTTTATCAGGGGGCAGCTATGGCTACACCTTC
CDR3: CASSLAFLSGGSYGYTF

V: TRBV6-5
D: -
size: -
J: TRBJ1-1
DNA: TGTGCCAGCAGTAGCAGGGGTTTGAACACTGAAGCTTTCTTT
CDR3: CASSSRGLNTEAFF

V: TRBV18
D: TRBD1
size: -
J: TRBJ1-2
DNA: TGTGCCAGCTCACTTCGACAGGGAGGAGAGTCTGGCTACACCTTC
CDR3: CASSLRQGGESGYTF

V: TRBV27
D: -
size: -
J: TRBJ1-1
DNA: TGTGCCAGCAGCGCCGGGATTTTGAACACTGAAGCTTTCTTT
CDR3: CASSAGILNTEAFF

V: TRBV27
D: -
size: few
J: TRBJ1-2
DNA: TGTGCCAGCAGTTTATATGGGGGGGCTAATGGCTACACCTTC
CDR3: CASSLYGGANGYTF

V: TRBV15
D: -
size: -
J: TRBJ2-7
DNA: TGTGCCACCAGCCCATTCCCGGGGCGGGGTTCCTACGAGCAGTACTTC
CDR3: CATSPFPGRGSYEQYF

V: TRBV2
D: TRBD1
size: -
J: TRBJ1-2
DNA: TGTGCCAGCAGTGAAAGCGAGGGACAGGGGGCATATGGCTACACCTTC
CDR3: CASSESEGQGAYGYTF

V: TRBV7-2
D: TRBD1
size: -
J: TRBJ1-4
DNA: TGTGCCAGCAGCGGAGGACAGGGGTATGGGGAAAAACTGTTTTTT
CDR3: CASSGGQGYGEKLFF

V: TRBV14
D: TRBD1
size: -
J: TRBJ1-2
DNA: TGTGCCAGCAGCCACATTGCGGGACAGCCCAAAAATGGCTACACCTTC
CDR3: CASSHIAGQPKNGYTF

V: TRBV14
D: TRBD1
size: -
J: TRBJ2-4
DNA: TGTGCCAGCAGCCAATGGGACAGGGGTCCCAAAAACATTCAGTACTTC
CDR3: CASSQWDRGPKNIQYF

V: TRBV11-3
D: TRBD2
size: -
J: TRBJ2-7
DNA: TGTGCCAGCAGCTCGGGACTAGCGAAATACGAGCAGTACTTC
CDR3: CASSSGLAKYEQYF

V: TRBV28
D: TRBD1
size: -
J: TRBJ2-7
DNA: TGTGCCAGCAGTTTACCACAGGGGGCAGAGACCTACGAGCAGTACTTC
CDR3: CASSLPQGAETYEQYF

V: TRBV5-1
D: -
size: -
J: TRBJ2-1
DNA: TGCGCCAGCAGTTCCGGTGCAGAGCAGTTCTTC
CDR3: CASSSGAEQFF

V: TRBV5-1
D: TRBD2
size: -
J: TRBJ2-2
DNA: TGCGCCAGCAGCTCAAGGGTCCAACTAGCGGGAGAGTTCAGAGGGTCTGGCACCGGGGAGCTGTTTTTT
CDR3: CASSSRVQLAGEFRGSGTGELFF

V: TRBV2
D: TRBD2
size: -
J: TRBJ2-2
DNA: TGTGCCAGCCGTACGACTAGCGCAAACACCGGGGAGCTGTTTTTT
CDR3: CASRTTSANTGELFF

V: TRBV19
D: -
size: few
J: TRBJ2-1
DNA: TGTGCCAGTAGTTCGCGACTCGTCTCAAGCTCCTACAATGAGCAGTTCTTC
CDR3: CASSSRLVSSSYNEQFF

V: TRBV11-3
D: TRBD1
size: -
J: TRBJ2-2
DNA: TGTGCCAGCAGCTTAGATCAGGGACAGGAGAACACCGGGGAGCTGTTTTTT
CDR3: CASSLDQGQENTGELFF

V: TRBV27
D: -
size: -
J: TRBJ2-6
DNA: TGTGCCAGCAGTTTATCCCCTATTCCTGGGGCCAACGTCCTGACTTTC
CDR3: CASSLSPIPGANVLTF

V: TRBV19
D: -
size: once
J: TRBJ2-4
DNA: TGTGCCAGTAGCACAGGGCTAGCCAAAAACATTCAGTACTTC
CDR3: CASSTGLAKNIQYF

V: TRBV30
D: -
size: -
J: TRBJ1-1
DNA: TGTGCCTGGGGGTACAGGAGGAACACTGAAGCTTTCTTT
CDR3: CAWGYRRNTEAFF

V: TRBV27
D: TRBD2
size: -
J: TRBJ2-7
DNA: TGTGCCAGCAGTTTGACAGCCCCTCGACTAGCGGGAGGCCGAACCTACGAGCAGTACTTC
CDR3: CASSLTAPRLAGGRTYEQYF

V: TRBV11-2
D: -
size: -
J: TRBJ1-2
DNA: TGTGCCAGCAGCTTAGATGGGCAGCTCTATGGCTACACCTTC
CDR3: CASSLDGQLYGYTF

V: TRBV7-2
D: -
size: -
J: TRBJ1-5
DNA: TGTGCCAGCAGCCGGGGGAGGAGCAATCAGCCCCAGCATTTT
CDR3: CASSRGRSNQPQHF

V: TRBV14
D: TRBD1
size: -
J: TRBJ1-1
DNA: TGTGCCAGCAGCCGAGACAGGGTTATAACTTTCTTT
CDR3: CASSRDRVITFF

V: TRBV11-2
D: TRBD2
size: -
J: TRBJ2-1
DNA: TGTGCCAGCAGCTCTTGGGGCGGGAGGTCGCGTGGAGGTGAGCAGTTCTTC
CDR3: CASSSWGGRSRGGEQFF

V: TRBV30
D: TRBD2
size: -
J: TRBJ2-2
DNA: TGTGCCTGGAACCTAGCGGGAGGCGCCGGGGAGCTGTTTTTT
CDR3: CAWNLAGGAGELFF

V: TRBV4-3
D: -
size: -
J: TRBJ2-5
DNA: TGCGCCAGCAGCCAAGATCTTATCCGGGGTGAGACCCAGTACTTC
CDR3: CASSQDLIRGETQYF

V: TRBV2
D: TRBD2
size: once
J: TRBJ2-1
DNA: TGTGCCAGCAGTGCCCGGACTAGCGGGGCCAATGAGCAGTTCTTC
CDR3: CASSARTSGANEQFF

V: TRBV7-6
D: TRBD1
size: -
J: TRBJ2-2
DNA: TGTGCCAGCAGCCCCCAGGGGGCGGGCACCGGGGAGCTGTTTTTT
CDR3: CASSPQGAGTGELFF

V: TRBV30
D: TRBD2
size: -
J: TRBJ2-1
DNA: TGTGCCTGGTGTTTAGCGGGACCCTTATACAATGAGCAGTTCTTC
CDR3: CAWCLAGPLYNEQFF